The T cell receptor beta chain described here comes from a study of blood T cell repertoires in COVID-19. About the study: The study drew acute and convalescent COVID-19 samples from the United States, Italy and Spain. T cells, B-cell-depleted T cells, or PBMCs provided the cDNA or gDNA that served as material.

This clone has only a few counts. As originally analysed: By means of reference gene primer amplification, nucleated cell counts were estimated. Clones were read by immunoSEQ multiplex PCR, and TCRdb kept only the in-frame ones, dropping some. V and J calls and clone size come straight from that table; D and trimming were deduced from the DNA. Of some 250,000 clones in the sample, about four fifths were seen once. This CDR3 is built from 13 residues. V lost 5 bases and J lost 4, with 8 bases in between. CDR1 and CDR2 (germline): SNHLY, FYNNEI. This chain connects TRBV2 to TRBJ1-4, with D tentatively TRBD1 (6 bases). This TCR was sampled from a young man who had recovered from COVID-19. Sample: peripheral blood. The chain's CDR3 is CASSRGYNEKLFF. The CDR3 region has the DNA TGTGCCAGCAGTAGGGGGTATAATGAAAAACTGTTTTTT.